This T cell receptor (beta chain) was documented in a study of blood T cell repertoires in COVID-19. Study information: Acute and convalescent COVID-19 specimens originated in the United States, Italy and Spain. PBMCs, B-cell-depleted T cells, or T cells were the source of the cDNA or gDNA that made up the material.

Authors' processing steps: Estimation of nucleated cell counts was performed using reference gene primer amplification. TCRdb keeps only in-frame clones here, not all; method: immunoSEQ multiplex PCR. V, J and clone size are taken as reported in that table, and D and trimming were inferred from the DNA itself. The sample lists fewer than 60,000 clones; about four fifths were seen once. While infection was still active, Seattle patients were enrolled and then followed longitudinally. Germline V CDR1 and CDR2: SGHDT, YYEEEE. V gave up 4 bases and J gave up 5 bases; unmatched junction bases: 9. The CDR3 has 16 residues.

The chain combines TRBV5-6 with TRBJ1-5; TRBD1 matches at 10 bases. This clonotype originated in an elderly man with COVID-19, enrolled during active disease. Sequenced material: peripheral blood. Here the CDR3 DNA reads TGTGCCAGCAGCCAGGACAGGGGGGGGATAGATCAGCCCCAGCATTTT. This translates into CASSQDRGGIDQPQHF.